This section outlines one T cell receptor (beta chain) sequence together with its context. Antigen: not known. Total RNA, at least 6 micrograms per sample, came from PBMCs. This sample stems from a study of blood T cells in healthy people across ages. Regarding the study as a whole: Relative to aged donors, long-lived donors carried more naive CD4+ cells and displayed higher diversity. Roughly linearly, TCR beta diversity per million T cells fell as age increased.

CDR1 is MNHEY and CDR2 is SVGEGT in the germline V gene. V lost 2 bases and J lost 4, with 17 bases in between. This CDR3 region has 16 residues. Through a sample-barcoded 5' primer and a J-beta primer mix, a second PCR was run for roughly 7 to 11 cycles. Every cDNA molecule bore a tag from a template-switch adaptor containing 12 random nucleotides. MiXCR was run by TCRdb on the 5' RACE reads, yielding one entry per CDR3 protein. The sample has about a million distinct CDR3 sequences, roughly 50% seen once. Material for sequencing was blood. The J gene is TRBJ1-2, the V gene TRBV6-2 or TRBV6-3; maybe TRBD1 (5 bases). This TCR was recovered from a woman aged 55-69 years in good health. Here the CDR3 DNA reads TGTGCCAGCAGTTACCTTGGGCAGGGTTCTTCCTATGGCTACACCTTC. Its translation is CASSYLGQGSSYGYTF.